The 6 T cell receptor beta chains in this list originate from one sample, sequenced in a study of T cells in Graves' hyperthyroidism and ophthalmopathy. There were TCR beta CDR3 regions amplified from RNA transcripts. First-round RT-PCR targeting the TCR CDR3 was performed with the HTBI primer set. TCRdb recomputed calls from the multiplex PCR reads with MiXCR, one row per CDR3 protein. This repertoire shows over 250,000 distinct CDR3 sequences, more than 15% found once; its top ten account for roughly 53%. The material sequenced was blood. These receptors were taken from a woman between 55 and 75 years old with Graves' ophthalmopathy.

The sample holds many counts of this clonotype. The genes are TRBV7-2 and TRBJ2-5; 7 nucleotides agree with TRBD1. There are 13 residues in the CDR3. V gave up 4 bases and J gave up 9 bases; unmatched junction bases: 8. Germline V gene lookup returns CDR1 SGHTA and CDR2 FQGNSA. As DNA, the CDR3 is TGTGCCAGCAGCTCTACAGGGGCCAGGGCCCAGTACTTC. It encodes CASSSTGARAQYF.

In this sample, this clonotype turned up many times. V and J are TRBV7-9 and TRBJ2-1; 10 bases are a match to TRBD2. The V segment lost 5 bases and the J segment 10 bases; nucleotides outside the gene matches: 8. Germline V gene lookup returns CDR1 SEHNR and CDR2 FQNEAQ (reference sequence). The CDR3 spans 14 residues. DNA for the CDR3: TGTGCCAGCAGCCAACCAGCGGGAGGGCCGGAGCAGTTCTTC. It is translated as CASSQPAGGPEQFF.

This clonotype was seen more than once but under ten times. The CDR3 loop reads CSASAGMSSPLHF. The CDR3 nucleotides are TGCAGTGCTAGTGCAGGGATGAGTTCACCCCTCCACTTT. The genes are TRBV20-1 and TRBJ1-6, with a weak D call TRBD1 (5 bases). Germline CDR1 is DFQATT and CDR2 is SNEGSKA (reference sequence). The CDR3 sequence is 13 residues long. Between the trimmed V and J ends, which lost 3 bases and 9 bases, there was a span of 12 bases.

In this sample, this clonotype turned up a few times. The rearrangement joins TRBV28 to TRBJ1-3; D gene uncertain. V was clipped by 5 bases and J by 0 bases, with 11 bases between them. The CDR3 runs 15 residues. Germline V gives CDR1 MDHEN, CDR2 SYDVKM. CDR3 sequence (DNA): TGTGCCAGCAGTCCTATGGTCCTCTCTGGAAACACCATATATTTT. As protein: CASSPMVLSGNTIYF.

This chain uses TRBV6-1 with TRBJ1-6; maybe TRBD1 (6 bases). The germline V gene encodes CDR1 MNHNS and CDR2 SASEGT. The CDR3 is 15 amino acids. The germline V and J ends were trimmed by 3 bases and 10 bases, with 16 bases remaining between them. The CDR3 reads CASSDRRGGPSPLHF. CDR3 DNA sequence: TGTGCCAGCAGTGATCGAAGGGGGGGGCCCTCACCCCTCCACTTT.

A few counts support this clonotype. The DNA for the CDR3 is TGTGCCAGCAGTGAATCCATACGGGCTAGCGGGAAGGTCACAGATACGCAGTATTTT. Protein: CASSESIRASGKVTDTQYF. The V and J genes are TRBV25-1 and TRBJ2-3; 9 bases match TRBD2. V trimming: 1 base; J trimming: 2 bases; junction bases outside the gene matches: 13. Per the germline V gene, CDR1 is MGHDK and CDR2 is SYGVNS. The length of the CDR3 is 19 residues.